This T cell receptor (beta chain) was recovered during a study of T cells in Graves' hyperthyroidism and ophthalmopathy. Germline-derived CDR1 and CDR2 are SQVTM and ANQGSEA. J lost 6 bases, V lost 7 bases, and 5 bases had no gene match. The CDR3 has 13 amino acids. Using RNA transcripts as the source, TCR beta CDR3 regions were amplified. HTBI primers were the set used in a first-round RT-PCR of the TCR CDR3. TCRdb used MiXCR to reprocess the multiplex PCR reads, holding one entry per CDR3 protein. The profile shows 300,000 to 450,000 distinct CDR3 sequences, around 14% of them singletons. This clonotype was seen at least ten times.

The V gene is TRBV29-1, the J gene TRBJ2-3; 12 bases agree with TRBD2. Sequenced input: blood. The receptor comes from a woman aged 55-75 years with Graves' hyperthyroidism. The CDR3 reads CSAGLAGRDTQYF. CDR3 DNA sequence: TGCAGCGCTGGACTAGCGGGACGTGATACGCAGTATTTT.